The next 27 T cell receptor beta chains were all read from a single sample in a study of blood T cell repertoires in COVID-19. Sequencing used immunoSEQ multiplex PCR; TCRdb keeps in-frame clones, though not all of them. The sample carries about 39,000 clones, about 94% recorded once. Material: peripheral blood. All receptors derive from a human donor with active COVID-19. The donor label of this sample is uncertain.

The chain couples TRBV5-1 to TRBJ1-6, with a weak D call TRBD1 (6 bases). CDR3 size: 15 residues. V gave up 2 bases and J gave up 7 bases, with 13 bases separating them. CDR1 SGHRS and CDR2 YFSETQ come from the germline V gene. In DNA form, the CDR3 reads TGCGCCAGCAGCTTCGCGCAGGGGAAAAATTCACCCCTCCACTTT. Amino acids: CASSFAQGKNSPLHF.

The rearrangement links TRBV19 to TRBJ1-3; D is undetermined. Germline CDR1 reads LNHDA; CDR2 reads SQIVND (reference sequence). The CDR3 has 12 amino acids. Trimming removed 6 bases at V and 8 bases at J, with 11 bases between. The DNA for the CDR3 is TGTGCCAGTAGGCGAGTAGCCGACACCATATATTTT. Amino acid sequence: CASRRVADTIYF.

The chain combines TRBV5-6 with TRBJ1-1; the D gene is possibly TRBD1 (6 bases). Trimming stripped 4 bases from V and 3 bases from J, with 25 bases between. The CDR3 covers 18 residues. Looked up from germline, CDR1 is SGHDT and CDR2 is YYEEEE. CDR3 DNA sequence: TGTGCCAGCAGCCCAAACCTCCGGGACACAAAAAGGCACACTGAAGCTTTCTTT. Translating gives CASSPNLRDTKRHTEAFF.

This rearrangement joins TRBV5-4 to TRBJ2-1, with TRBD1 identical over 7 bases. Germline CDR1 is SGHNT and CDR2 is YYREEE (reference sequence). V shed 0 bases, J shed 2 bases, and the junction held 8 bases outside the gene matches. The CDR3 consists of 17 residues. CDR3: CASSLGRPGQTYNEQFF. The CDR3 DNA follows: TGTGCCAGCAGCTTGGGGCGGCCGGGACAGACCTACAATGAGCAGTTCTTC. The entire variable domain, with the rest obtained from reference TRBV5-4 and TRBJ2-1, is as follows: ETGVTQSPTHLIKTRGQQVTLRCSSQSGHNTVSWYQQALGQGPQFIFQYYREEENGRGNFPPRFSGLQFPNYSSELNVNALELDDSALYLCASSLGRPGQTYNEQFFGPGTRLTVL.

V and J are TRBV6-5 and TRBJ1-6; the D gene is possibly TRBD1 (5 bases). Germline V lookup: CDR1 MNHEY, CDR2 SVGAGI. The CDR3 runs 14 residues. V was cut by 8 bases and J by 7 bases, with 15 bases left in between. CDR3 DNA sequence: TGTGCCAGCGGGGGATTGGGGGGGAATTCACCCCTCCACTTT. The encoded protein is CASGGLGGNSPLHF.

In nucleotides, the CDR3 is TGCAGCGCTCGCTCGCAGGGTTCCGAGCAGTACTTC. It specifies CSARSQGSEQYF. The chain recombines TRBV29-1 with TRBJ2-7, with D maybe TRBD1 (5 bases). Germline V lookup: CDR1 SQVTM, CDR2 ANQGSEA. With 7 bases removed from V and 6 bases from J, the gap between germline ends came to 16 bases. This CDR3 is 12 amino acids long.

The sample holds a few counts of this clone. The CDR3 DNA sequence: TGTGCCAGCAGCGGGAAGGGGGCCAATTCACCCCTCCACTTT. Amino acid sequence: CASSGKGANSPLHF. The chain combines TRBV3-1 (or the pseudogene TRBV3-2) with TRBJ1-6, with 7 positions matching TRBD1. The V segment lost 5 bases and the J segment 7 bases; nucleotides outside the gene matches: 5. CDR3 length: 14 residues. Germline CDR1 reads LGHDT; CDR2 reads YNNKEL (reference sequence).

The CDR3 sequence: CASSLEGGAGDGYTF. The CDR3 DNA reads as TGTGCCAGCAGCTTAGAGGGAGGGGCGGGGGATGGCTACACCTTC. The rearrangement uses TRBV7-2 and TRBJ1-2; possibly TRBD1 for D (5 bases). Looked up from germline, CDR1 is SGHTA and CDR2 is FQGNSA. This CDR3 is 15 amino acids long. Between the trimmed V and J ends, which lost 1 base and 6 bases, there was a span of 15 bases.

The chain joins TRBV5-1 to TRBJ2-1; TRBD2 is a possible D gene (7 bases). Germline values: CDR1 SGHRS, CDR2 YFSETQ. Trimming cost V 0 bases and J 6 bases, with 10 bases left between them. This CDR3 contains 14 residues. CDR3 in DNA: TGCGCCAGCAGCTTGGGCGGGGGCCGCAATGAGCAGTTCTTC. Translated: CASSLGGGRNEQFF.

As DNA, the CDR3 is TGTGCCAGCAACGCTCCGGGACAGAGTACCTACGAGCAGTACTTC. Translated: CASNAPGQSTYEQYF. V gene TRBV6-6 combines with J gene TRBJ2-7; TRBD1 matches at 7 bases. The CDR3 extends over 15 amino acids. V lost 7 bases to trimming and J lost 2 bases; unmatched junction nucleotides: 11. Per germline, CDR1 MNHNY and CDR2 SVGAGI (reference sequence).

The V gene is TRBV27, the J gene TRBJ1-2, with TRBD1 identical over 8 bases. The junction had 14 bases not matched to a gene; V was cut back by 9 bases and J by 8 bases. The CDR3 has 14 amino acids. CDR1 is MNHEY, CDR2 SMNVEV, per germline (reference sequence). For the CDR3, the DNA is TGTGCCAGACGGGGGCAGGGGGCAATTCAAGGCTACACCTTC. Its translation is CARRGQGAIQGYTF.

For the CDR3, the DNA is TGTGCCAGCCGACAGGGGGCAACAGATACGCAGTATTTT. Translated, it gives CASRQGATDTQYF. The V gene is TRBV6-4, the J gene TRBJ2-3, with 10 bases aligning to TRBD1. J gave up 3 bases and V 8 bases, and 2 bases lay outside the gene matches. Germline-derived CDR1 and CDR2 are MRHNA and SNTAGT. The CDR3 has 13 residues.

The rearrangement links TRBV7-2 to TRBJ2-7; 7 bases are shared with TRBD2. The germline CDR1 and CDR2 sequences are SGHTA and FQGNSA. Trimming at V came to 1 base and at J to 3 bases, leaving 6 bases not matched to a gene. The CDR3 is 15 residues long. The CDR3 region is CASSLEAGRVYEQYF. The CDR3 DNA is TGTGCCAGCAGCTTAGAGGCAGGGAGGGTCTACGAGCAGTACTTC.

The chain combines TRBV27 with TRBJ2-7; D is possibly TRBD2 (5 bases). V was cut by 8 bases and J by 0 bases, with 11 bases left in between. Germline values: CDR1 MNHEY, CDR2 SMNVEV (reference sequence). The CDR3 consists of 13 residues. This chain's CDR3 is CASHKRHSYEQYF. The CDR3 DNA reads TGTGCCAGCCACAAGCGGCACTCCTACGAGCAGTACTTC.

This clone turned up a few times. The chain links TRBV7-2 to TRBJ2-5; 7 bases line up with TRBD2. V lost 3 bases, J lost 5 bases, and 3 bases stayed unmatched. CDR3 length: 13 residues. The germline V gene encodes CDR1 SGHTA and CDR2 FQGNSA. DNA of the CDR3: TGTGCCAGCAGCTTGGGGGGGGTCGAGACCCAGTACTTC. It encodes CASSLGGVETQYF.

The chain links TRBV5-6 to TRBJ2-1; 10 positions match TRBD2. V lost 0 bases and J lost 16; bases outside the gene matches: 7. The CDR3 runs 13 residues. CDR1 is SGHDT and CDR2 is YYEEEE in the germline V gene. CDR3 bases: TGTGCCAGCAGCTTGGCTAGCGGGAGTGAGTCATTCTTC. Its translation is CASSLASGSESFF.

The chain joins TRBV12-3 or TRBV12-4 to TRBJ2-3; TRBD1 might be the D (6 bases). Trimming removed 5 bases from V and 5 bases from J, with 11 bases in between. The CDR3 is 13 residues long. The CDR3 DNA follows: TGTGCCAGCAGTCTACAGGGAAGAGATACGCAGTATTTT. Its translation is CASSLQGRDTQYF.

V is TRBV9 and J is TRBJ2-7; 9 bases line up with TRBD1. CDR3 size: 16 residues. Germline V gene lookup returns CDR1 SGDLS and CDR2 YYNGEE. V lost 0 bases and J lost 3; bases outside the gene matches: 7. In DNA, the CDR3 is TGTGCCAGCAGCGTAGCTTTGGGACAGGGTGTCTACGAGCAGTACTTC. This translates into CASSVALGQGVYEQYF.

CDR3 bases: TGTGCCATCGGTACGCGGGGTTTCACTGAAGCTTTCTTT. This encodes CAIGTRGFTEAFF. The chain uses TRBV10-3 and TRBJ1-1; D not resolved. The CDR3 sequence is 13 residues long. CDR1 ENHRY and CDR2 SYGVKD come from the germline V gene. Trimming left V 8 bases short and J 4 bases short, with 14 bases between.

In this sample, this clone turned up a few times. The chain is built from TRBV2 and TRBJ1-2; 8 bases map to TRBD1. V was clipped by 4 bases and J by 10 bases; unmatched bases: 5. The length of the CDR3 is 12 residues. CDR1 is SNHLY, CDR2 FYNNEI, per germline. CDR3 coding DNA: TGTGCCAGCAGTGCCGCGACAGGGGCCTACACCTTC. It translates to CASSAATGAYTF.

The V call is TRBV6-4, the J call TRBJ1-6; 8 bases match TRBD1. The length of the CDR3 is 15 residues. Germline CDR1 is MRHNA and CDR2 is SNTAGT. The V segment lost 5 bases and the J segment 7 bases; nucleotides outside the gene matches: 7. The CDR3 is CASSLRQGNNSPLHF. The CDR3 nucleotides are TGTGCCAGCAGTTTGCGACAGGGGAACAATTCACCCCTCCACTTT.

In DNA form, the CDR3 reads TGTGCCAGCTCGCAGGAACCGCGCCGGAACACTGAAGCTTTCTTT. Its protein is CASSQEPRRNTEAFF. V is TRBV18 and J is TRBJ1-1; no definite D call. The ends were cut back, 6 bases at V and 1 base at J, with 15 bases in the middle. Germline CDR1 and CDR2: KGHSH and LQKENI. CDR3 length equals 15 residues.

The V call is TRBV11-2, the J call TRBJ2-3, with no clear D. Trimming pared 0 bases from V and 5 bases from J, leaving 6 bases between. The length of the CDR3 is 13 residues. Germline CDR1 is SGHAT and CDR2 is FQNNGV. The CDR3 nucleotides are TGTGCCAGCAGCTTAGACCCCATAGATACGCAGTATTTT. Translating it yields CASSLDPIDTQYF.

V is TRBV24-1 and J is TRBJ2-3, with 16 bases fitting TRBD2. Trimming at V came to 3 bases and at J to 6 bases, leaving 5 bases not matched to a gene. Germline CDR1 reads KGHDR; CDR2 reads SFDVKD. There are 17 residues in the CDR3. The CDR3 bases are TGTGCCACCAGTGATGGGACTAGCGGGAGGGCGGCTGATACGCAGTATTTT. Its translation: CATSDGTSGRAADTQYF.

The chain carries TRBV16 and TRBJ1-3, with D unresolved. Germline V gives CDR1 KGHSY, CDR2 FQNENV. This CDR3 has 16 amino acids. With 2 bases removed from V and 0 bases from J, the gap between germline ends came to 11 bases. CDR3: CASSQAAGSSGNTIYF. The CDR3 nucleotides read TGTGCCAGCAGCCAAGCGGCGGGGAGCTCTGGAAACACCATATATTTT.

The genes are TRBV27 and TRBJ1-5, with a weak D call TRBD1 (6 bases). This CDR3 region has 15 residues. V gave up 5 bases and J gave up 3 bases, with 14 bases separating them. Germline loops: CDR1 MNHEY, CDR2 SMNVEV (reference sequence). The CDR3 DNA reads TGTGCCAGCAGTCCTGGGGGCAGACCCAATCAGCCCCAGCATTTT. It codes for CASSPGGRPNQPQHF.

The rearrangement uses TRBV5-1 and TRBJ2-1; the D is unclear. The CDR3 is 13 amino acids. Germline values: CDR1 SGHRS, CDR2 YFSETQ. Trimming removed 0 bases from V and 6 bases from J, with 7 bases in between. CDR3 nucleotide sequence: TGCGCCAGCAGCTTGGGCACTACCAATGAGCAGTTCTTC. Translated: CASSLGTTNEQFF.